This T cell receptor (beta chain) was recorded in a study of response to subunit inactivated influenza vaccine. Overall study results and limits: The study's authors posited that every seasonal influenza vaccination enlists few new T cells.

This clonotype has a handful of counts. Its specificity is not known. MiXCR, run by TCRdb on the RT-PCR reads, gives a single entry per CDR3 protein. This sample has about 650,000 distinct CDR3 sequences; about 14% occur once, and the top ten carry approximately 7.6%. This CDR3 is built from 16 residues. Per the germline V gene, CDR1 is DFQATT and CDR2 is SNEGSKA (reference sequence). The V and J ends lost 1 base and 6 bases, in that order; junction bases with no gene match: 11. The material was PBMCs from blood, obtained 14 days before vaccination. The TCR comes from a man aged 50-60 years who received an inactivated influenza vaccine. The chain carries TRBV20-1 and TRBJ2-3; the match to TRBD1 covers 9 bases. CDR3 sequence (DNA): TGCAGTGCTAGAGTGACGGGACAGGGTTCCACGGATACGCAGTATTTT. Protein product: CSARVTGQGSTDTQYF.